This T cell receptor (beta chain) was identified during a study of T cells in Graves' hyperthyroidism and ophthalmopathy (dated by TCRdb to about 2019). About the investigation overall: A discovery cohort of about a hundred patients, 43 with Graves' ophthalmopathy and approximately 60 with stable Graves' hyperthyroidism, was used to find distinguishing TCR V-J signatures. After blood sampling, hyperthyroidism patients were treated with methimazole at a starting dose of 30 mg daily, and ophthalmopathy patients were treated with high-dose intravenous methylprednisolone. The study also compared thyroid tissue and blood T-cell repertoires from more than 5 Graves' hyperthyroidism patients. According to the paper, TCR Vbeta CDR3 sequencing was carried out on approximately 140 peripheral blood samples, which came from under 50 ophthalmopathy, roughly 75 hyperthyroidism and about 17 progressor patients. Prospective prediction of ophthalmopathy was tested in an independent validation cohort consisting of 18 to 20 hyperthyroidism patients and 17 patients who later progressed to ophthalmopathy. The approximately 90 discovery patients were randomly split 7:3 into training and test sets. Broad study findings and their caveats: Ophthalmopathy was separated from stable hyperthyroidism by a 13 V-J signature model, with 85% to 90% sensitivity and approximately 81% specificity obtained in cross-validation and 80%/75% obtained in testing. Sample size was not statistically predetermined, and blinding of investigators to group allocation was not performed. Most expanded thyroid clonotypes (frequency above 0.001) were also found in blood, which suggests that blood repertoires may mirror thyroid immune responses. During validation, the model predicted progression to ophthalmopathy a median of approximately 7 months ahead of onset, with 60% to 71% sensitivity and 72.22% specificity.

This clonotype was detected a few times. Which antigen it targets is not known. Base qualities are missing; no much larger clone stands one base away. The TCR beta CDR3 regions were amplified from RNA transcripts. A first-round RT-PCR of the TCR CDR3 used the HTBI primer set with the Qiagen OneStep RT-PCR kit. A second multiplex PCR round built the libraries, followed by size selection and purification. The libraries were sequenced on an Illumina HiSeq2000 using paired-end 100 bp reads. Turning to the authors' computational methods: SOAPnuke was used to process the raw data, with reads discarded if the reads contained adapters or uncalled bases, had a mean Phred below 15, or lacked an exact constant-primer or identifier match. High-quality paired reads were merged using COPE v1.2.5, and each unique nucleotide sequence was defined as a clonotype. Clonotypes were aligned to IMGT TRBV, TRBD and TRBJ reference segments using MiTCR v1.1. The analysis included only V-J combinations with a frequency above 0.0001, which together covered 99% to 99.2% of the repertoires. A TCS score was defined as the ratio between F50 (clonal expansion) and ExV (chaos), using BLOSUM62-based TCRdist between CDR3 peptides within each V-J. Welch's t-statistics and random forest reduced some 510 V-J features to roughly 13, which were used in a naive Bayes classifier (R e1071). The public reads were run again by TCRdb, first through fastp at Q25 and then through MiXCR, and only productive beta chains were kept. Rows with a matching CDR3 protein are joined into one entry that keeps the most common DNA and genes. These V and J calls originate from TCRdb's pipeline instead of the authors' own analysis. Counted in this sample were under 700,000 distinct CDR3 sequences; just over 45% of them appeared once. Together, the top ten hold 8.2% of the sample.

A patient counted as having stable Graves' hyperthyroidism if no progression to ophthalmopathy occurred over 18 months of follow-up. Hyperthyroidism patients were aged 18 to 65 years and newly diagnosed, with disease duration of less than 2 months. Patients with uncontrolled infections, other autoimmune diseases, pregnancy or lactation were excluded. Clinical symptoms, serum thyroxine and TRAb, thyroid ultrasound, and orbital computed tomography formed the basis for the diagnoses. Trizol reagent was used to extract total RNA, and RNA quality was then checked on an Agilent 2100 Bioanalyzer. V and J are trimmed by 4 bases and 8 bases, and the gene matches miss 4 bases of the junction. Reading from cysteine to phenylalanine, the CDR3 counts 13 amino acids. Only the CDR3 portion is preserved as DNA: 39 bases, with reading frame beginning at the first base. The germline V gene supplies CDR1 SGHRS and CDR2 YFSETQ.

This clonotype was obtained from a young woman with Graves' hyperthyroidism. Donor details come from another sample of the same person, matched by shared clones. The sequencing sample was made of peripheral blood or thyroid tissue (not recorded which). The V and J genes are TRBV5-1 and TRBJ1-1, and 11 junction bases match TRBD1. CDR3 sequence: CASSLGTGGEAFF. In nucleotides, the sequence is TGCGCCAGCAGCCTCGGGACAGGGGGGGAAGCTTTCTTT.